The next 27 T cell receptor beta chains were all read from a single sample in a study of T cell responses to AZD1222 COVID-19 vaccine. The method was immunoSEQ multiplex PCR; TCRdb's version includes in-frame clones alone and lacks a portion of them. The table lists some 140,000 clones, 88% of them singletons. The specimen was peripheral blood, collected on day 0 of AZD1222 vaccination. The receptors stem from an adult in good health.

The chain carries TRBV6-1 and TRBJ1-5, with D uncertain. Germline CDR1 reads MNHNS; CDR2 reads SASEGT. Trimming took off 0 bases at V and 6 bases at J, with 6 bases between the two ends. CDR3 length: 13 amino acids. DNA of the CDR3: TGTGCCAGCAGTGAAGCGGTTGGTCAGCCCCAGCATTTT. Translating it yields CASSEAVGQPQHF.

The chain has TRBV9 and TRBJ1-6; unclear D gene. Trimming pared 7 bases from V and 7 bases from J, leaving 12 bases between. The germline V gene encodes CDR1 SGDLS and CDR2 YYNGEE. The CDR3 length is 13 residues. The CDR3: CASQESLNSPLHF. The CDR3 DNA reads TGTGCCAGCCAAGAGTCCTTAAATTCACCCCTCCACTTT.

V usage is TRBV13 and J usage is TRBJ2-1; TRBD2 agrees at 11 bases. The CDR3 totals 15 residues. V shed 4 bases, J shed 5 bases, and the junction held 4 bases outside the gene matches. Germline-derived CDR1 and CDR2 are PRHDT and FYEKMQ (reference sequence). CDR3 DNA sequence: TGTGCCAGCAGCTCACTAGCGGGGGACCACAATGAGCAGTTCTTC. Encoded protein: CASSSLAGDHNEQFF.

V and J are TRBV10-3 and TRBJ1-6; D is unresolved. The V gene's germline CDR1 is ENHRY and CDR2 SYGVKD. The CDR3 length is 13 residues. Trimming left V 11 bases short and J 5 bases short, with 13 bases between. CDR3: CAAQSEDNSPLHF. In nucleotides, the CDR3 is TGTGCCGCACAATCGGAGGATAATTCACCCCTCCACTTT.

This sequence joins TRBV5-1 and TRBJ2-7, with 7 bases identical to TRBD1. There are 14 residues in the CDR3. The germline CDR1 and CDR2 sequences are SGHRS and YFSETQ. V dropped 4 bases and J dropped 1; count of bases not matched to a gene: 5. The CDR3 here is CASSPSGGSYEQYF. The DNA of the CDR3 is TGCGCCAGCAGCCCGTCAGGGGGTTCCTACGAGCAGTACTTC. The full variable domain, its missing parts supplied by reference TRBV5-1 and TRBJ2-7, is KAGVTQTPRYLIKTRGQQVTLSCSPISGHRSVSWYQQTPGQGLQFLFEYFSETQRNKGNFPGRFSGRQFSNSRSEMNVSTLELGDSALYLCASSPSGGSYEQYFGPGTRLTVT.

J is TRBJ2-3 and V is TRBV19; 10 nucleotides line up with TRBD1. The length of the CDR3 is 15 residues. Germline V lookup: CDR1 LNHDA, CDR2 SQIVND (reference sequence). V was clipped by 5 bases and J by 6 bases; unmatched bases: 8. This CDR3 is CASSPRTGGDDTQYF. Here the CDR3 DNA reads TGTGCCAGTAGTCCAAGGACAGGGGGGGATGATACGCAGTATTTT.

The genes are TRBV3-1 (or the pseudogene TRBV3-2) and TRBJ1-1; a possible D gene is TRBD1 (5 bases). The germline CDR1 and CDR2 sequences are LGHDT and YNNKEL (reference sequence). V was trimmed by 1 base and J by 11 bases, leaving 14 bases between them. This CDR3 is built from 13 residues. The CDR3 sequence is CASSQVGTGEAFF. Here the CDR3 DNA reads TGTGCCAGCAGCCAAGTGGGGACCGGGGAGGCTTTCTTT.

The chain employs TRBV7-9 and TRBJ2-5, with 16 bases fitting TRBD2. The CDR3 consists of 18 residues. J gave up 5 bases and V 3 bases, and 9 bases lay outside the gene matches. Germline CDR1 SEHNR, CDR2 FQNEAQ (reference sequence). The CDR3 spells CASSFAGTSGGAMETQYF. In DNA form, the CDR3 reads TGTGCCAGCAGCTTCGCCGGGACTAGCGGGGGGGCCATGGAGACCCAGTACTTC.

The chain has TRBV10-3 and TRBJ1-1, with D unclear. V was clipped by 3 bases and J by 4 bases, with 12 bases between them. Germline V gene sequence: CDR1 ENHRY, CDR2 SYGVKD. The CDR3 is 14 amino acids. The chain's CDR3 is CAISDSGVSTEAFF. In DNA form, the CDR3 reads TGTGCCATCAGTGACTCAGGCGTTTCCACTGAAGCTTTCTTT.

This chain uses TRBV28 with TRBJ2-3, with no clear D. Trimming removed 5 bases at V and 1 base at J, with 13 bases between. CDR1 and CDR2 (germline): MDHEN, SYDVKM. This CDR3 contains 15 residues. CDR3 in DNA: TGTGCCAGCAGTCCCACGGGCGGAGGCACAGATACGCAGTATTTT. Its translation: CASSPTGGGTDTQYF.

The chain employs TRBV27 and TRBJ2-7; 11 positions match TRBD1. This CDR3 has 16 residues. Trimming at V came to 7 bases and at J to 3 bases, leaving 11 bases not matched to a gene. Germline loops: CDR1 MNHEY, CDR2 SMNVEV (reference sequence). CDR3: CASMPTRDRGFYEQYF. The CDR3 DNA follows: TGTGCCAGCATGCCCACCCGGGACAGGGGGTTCTACGAGCAGTACTTC.

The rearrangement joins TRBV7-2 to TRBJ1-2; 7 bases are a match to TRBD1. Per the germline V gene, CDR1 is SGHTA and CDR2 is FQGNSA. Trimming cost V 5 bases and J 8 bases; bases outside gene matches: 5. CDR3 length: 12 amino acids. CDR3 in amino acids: CASSLSGGGYTF. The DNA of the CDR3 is TGTGCCAGCAGCCTATCAGGGGGAGGCTACACCTTC. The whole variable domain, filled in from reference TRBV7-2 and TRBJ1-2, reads GAGVSQSPSNKVTEKGKDVELRCDPISGHTALYWYRQSLGQGLEFLIYFQGNSAPDKSGLPSDRFSAERTGGSVSTLTIQRTQQEDSAVYLCASSLSGGGYTFGSGTRLTVV.

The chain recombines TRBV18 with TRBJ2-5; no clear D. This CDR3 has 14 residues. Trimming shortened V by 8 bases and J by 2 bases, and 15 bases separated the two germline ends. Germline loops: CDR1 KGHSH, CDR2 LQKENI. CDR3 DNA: TGTGCCAGCACCCGTTGGATACAACAAGAGACCCAGTACTTC. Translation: CASTRWIQQETQYF.

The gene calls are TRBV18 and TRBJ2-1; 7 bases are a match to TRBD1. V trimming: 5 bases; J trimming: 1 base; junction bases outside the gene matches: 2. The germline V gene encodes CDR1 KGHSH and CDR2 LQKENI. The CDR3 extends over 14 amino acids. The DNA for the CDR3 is TGTGCCAGCTCATCGGACAGGTCCTACAATGAGCAGTTCTTC. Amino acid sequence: CASSSDRSYNEQFF.

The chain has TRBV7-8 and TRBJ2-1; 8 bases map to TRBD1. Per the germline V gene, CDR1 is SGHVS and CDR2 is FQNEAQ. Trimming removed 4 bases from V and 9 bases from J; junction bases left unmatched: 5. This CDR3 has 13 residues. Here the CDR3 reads CASSWTGPGEQFF. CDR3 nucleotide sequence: TGTGCCAGCAGCTGGACAGGGCCAGGTGAGCAGTTCTTC.

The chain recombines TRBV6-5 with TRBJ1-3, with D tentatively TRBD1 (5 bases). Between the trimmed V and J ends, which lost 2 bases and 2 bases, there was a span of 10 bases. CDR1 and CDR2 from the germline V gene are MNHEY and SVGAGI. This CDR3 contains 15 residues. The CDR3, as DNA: TGTGCCAGCAGTTACCCGGGACTTACTGGAAACACCATATATTTT. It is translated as CASSYPGLTGNTIYF.

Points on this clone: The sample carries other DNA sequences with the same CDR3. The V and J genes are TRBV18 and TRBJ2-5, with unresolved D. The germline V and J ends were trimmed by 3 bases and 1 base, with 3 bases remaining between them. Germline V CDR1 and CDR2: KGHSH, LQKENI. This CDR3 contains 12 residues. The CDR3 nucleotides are TGTGCCAGCTCACCCTCCCAAGAGACCCAGTACTTC. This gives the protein CASSPSQETQYF.

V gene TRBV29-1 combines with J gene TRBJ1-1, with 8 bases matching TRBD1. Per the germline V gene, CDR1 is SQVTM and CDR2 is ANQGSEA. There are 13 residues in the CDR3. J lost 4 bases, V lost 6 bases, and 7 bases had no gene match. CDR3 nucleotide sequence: TGCAGCGTGCCGACAGGGGATCGCACTGAAGCTTTCTTT. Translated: CSVPTGDRTEAFF.

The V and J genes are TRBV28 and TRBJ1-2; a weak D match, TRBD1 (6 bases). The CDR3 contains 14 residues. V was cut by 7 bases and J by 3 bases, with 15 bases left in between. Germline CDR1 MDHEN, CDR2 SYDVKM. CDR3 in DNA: TGTGCCAGCATATTGGGGGGGCATGACTATGGCTACACCTTC. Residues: CASILGGHDYGYTF.

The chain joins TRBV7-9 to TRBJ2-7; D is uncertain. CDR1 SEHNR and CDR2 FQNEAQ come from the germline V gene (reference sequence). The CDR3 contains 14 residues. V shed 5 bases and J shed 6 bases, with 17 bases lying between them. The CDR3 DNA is TGTGCCAGCAGCCTTGGGATAGCAGTAGGCGAGCAGTACTTC. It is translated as CASSLGIAVGEQYF.

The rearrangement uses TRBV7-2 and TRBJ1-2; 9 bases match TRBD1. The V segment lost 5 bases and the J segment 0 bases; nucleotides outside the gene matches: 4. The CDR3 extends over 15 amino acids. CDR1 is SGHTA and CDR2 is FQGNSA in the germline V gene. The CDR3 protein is CASSGTGPSNYGYTF. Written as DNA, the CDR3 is TGTGCCAGCAGCGGGACAGGGCCATCTAACTATGGCTACACCTTC.

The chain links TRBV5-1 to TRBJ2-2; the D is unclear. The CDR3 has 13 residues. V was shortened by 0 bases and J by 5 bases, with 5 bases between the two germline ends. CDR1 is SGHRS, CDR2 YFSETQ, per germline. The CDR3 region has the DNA TGCGCCAGCAGCTTGGGGGGAACCGGGGAGCTGTTTTTT. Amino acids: CASSLGGTGELFF.

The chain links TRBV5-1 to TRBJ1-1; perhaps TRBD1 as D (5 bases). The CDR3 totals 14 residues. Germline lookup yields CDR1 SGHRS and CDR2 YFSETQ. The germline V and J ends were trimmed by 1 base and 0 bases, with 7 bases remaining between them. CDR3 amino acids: CASSLRTMNTEAFF. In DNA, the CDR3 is TGCGCCAGCAGCTTGCGGACAATGAACACTGAAGCTTTCTTT.

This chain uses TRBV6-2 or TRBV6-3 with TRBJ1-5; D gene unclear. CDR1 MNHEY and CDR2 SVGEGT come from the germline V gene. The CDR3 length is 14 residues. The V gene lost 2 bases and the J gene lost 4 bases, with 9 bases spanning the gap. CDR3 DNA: TGTGCCAGCAGTTACCAGCGTAATAATCAGCCCCAGCATTTT. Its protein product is CASSYQRNNQPQHF.

The DNA of the CDR3 is TGTGCCAGCAGTGTCTCCGGAGGTGGTCAGCCCCAGCATTTT. It codes for CASSVSGGGQPQHF. The chain has TRBV28 and TRBJ1-5; D gene ambiguous. The germline gives CDR1 MDHEN, CDR2 SYDVKM. The CDR3 length is 14 residues. Trimming removed 5 bases at V and 6 bases at J, with 14 bases between.

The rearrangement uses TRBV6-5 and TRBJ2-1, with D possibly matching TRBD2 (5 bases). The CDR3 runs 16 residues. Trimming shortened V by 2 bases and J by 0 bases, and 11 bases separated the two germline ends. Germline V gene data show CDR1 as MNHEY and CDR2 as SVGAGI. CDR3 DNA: TGTGCCAGCAGTTACCTGAGGGCTGCCTCCTACAATGAGCAGTTCTTC. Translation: CASSYLRAASYNEQFF.

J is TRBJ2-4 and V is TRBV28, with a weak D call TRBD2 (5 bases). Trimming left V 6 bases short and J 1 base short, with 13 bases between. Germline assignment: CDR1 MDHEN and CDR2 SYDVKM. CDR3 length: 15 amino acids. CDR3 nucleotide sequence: TGTGCCAGCAGCGGGGTTACAGTGGCCAAAAACATTCAGTACTTC. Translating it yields CASSGVTVAKNIQYF.